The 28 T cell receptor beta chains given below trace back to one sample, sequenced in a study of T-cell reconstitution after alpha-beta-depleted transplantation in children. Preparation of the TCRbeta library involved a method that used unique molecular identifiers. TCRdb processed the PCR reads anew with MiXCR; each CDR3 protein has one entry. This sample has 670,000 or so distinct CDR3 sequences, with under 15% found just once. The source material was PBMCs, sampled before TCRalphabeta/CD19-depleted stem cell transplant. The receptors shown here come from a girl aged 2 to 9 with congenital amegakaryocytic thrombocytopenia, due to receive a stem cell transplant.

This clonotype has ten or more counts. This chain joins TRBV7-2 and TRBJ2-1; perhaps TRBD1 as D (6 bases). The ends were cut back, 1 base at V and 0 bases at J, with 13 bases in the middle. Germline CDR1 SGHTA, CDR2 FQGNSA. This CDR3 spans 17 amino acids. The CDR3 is CASSLVVGTSSYNEQFF. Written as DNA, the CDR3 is TGTGCCAGCAGCTTAGTTGTTGGGACAAGCTCCTACAATGAGCAGTTCTTC.

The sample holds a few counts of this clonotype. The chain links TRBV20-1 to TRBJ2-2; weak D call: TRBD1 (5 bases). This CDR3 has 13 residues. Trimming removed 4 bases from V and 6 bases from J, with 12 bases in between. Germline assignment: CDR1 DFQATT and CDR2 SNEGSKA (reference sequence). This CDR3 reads CSATGYGPGELFF. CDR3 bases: TGCAGTGCTACAGGGTACGGTCCCGGGGAGCTGTTTTTT.

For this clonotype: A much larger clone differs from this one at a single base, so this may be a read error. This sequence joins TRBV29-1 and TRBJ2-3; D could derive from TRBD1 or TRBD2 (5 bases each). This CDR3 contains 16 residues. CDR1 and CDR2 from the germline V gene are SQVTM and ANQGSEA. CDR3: CSVEDQVGVDTDMQYF. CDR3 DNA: TGCAGCGTTGAAGATCAGGTGGGGGTAGACACAGATATGCAGTATTTT.

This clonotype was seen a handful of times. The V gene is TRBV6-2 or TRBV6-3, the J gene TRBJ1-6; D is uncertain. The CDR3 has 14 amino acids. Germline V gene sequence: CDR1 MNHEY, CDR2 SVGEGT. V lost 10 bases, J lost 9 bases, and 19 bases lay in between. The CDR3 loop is CATEPGLTGSPLHF. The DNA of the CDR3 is TGTGCCACCGAGCCGGGCCTAACGGGTTCACCCCTCCACTTT.

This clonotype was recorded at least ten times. This CDR3 reads CATSREVGSTDTQYF. CDR3 coding DNA: TGTGCCACCAGCAGAGAGGTCGGTAGCACAGATACGCAGTATTTT. The chain joins TRBV15 to TRBJ2-3; D unresolved. In germline, CDR1 is LNHNV, CDR2 YYDKDF (reference sequence). Trimming left V 0 bases short and J 0 bases short, with 7 bases between. The CDR3 contains 15 residues.

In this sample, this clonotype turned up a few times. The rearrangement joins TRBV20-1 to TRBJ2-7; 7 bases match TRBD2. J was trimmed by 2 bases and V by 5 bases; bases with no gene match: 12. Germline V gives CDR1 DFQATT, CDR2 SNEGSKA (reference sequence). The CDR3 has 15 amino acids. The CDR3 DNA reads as TGCAGTGCTGTCATCATGGCGGGAGCCGCCTACGAGCAGTACTTC. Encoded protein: CSAVIMAGAAYEQYF.

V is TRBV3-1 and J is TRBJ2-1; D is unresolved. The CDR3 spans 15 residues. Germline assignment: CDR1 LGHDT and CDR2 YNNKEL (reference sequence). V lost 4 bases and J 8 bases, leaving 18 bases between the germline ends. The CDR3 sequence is CASSLTAKTLYEQFF. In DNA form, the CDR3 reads TGTGCCAGCAGCCTGACGGCCAAGACATTATATGAGCAGTTCTTC.

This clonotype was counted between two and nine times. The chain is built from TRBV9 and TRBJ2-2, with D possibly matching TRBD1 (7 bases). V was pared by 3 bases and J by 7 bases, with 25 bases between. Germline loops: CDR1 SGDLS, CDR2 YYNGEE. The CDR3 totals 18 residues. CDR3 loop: CASSGDPRGARLGGELFF. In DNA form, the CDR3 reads TGTGCCAGCAGCGGAGATCCCAGGGGGGCGCGTTTGGGCGGGGAGCTGTTTTTT. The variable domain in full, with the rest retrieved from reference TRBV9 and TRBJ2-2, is DSGVTQTPKHLITATGQRVTLRCSPRSGDLSVYWYQQSLDQGLQFLIQYYNGEERAKGNILERFSAQQFPDLHSELNLSSLELGDSALYFCASSGDPRGARLGGELFFGEGSRLTVL.

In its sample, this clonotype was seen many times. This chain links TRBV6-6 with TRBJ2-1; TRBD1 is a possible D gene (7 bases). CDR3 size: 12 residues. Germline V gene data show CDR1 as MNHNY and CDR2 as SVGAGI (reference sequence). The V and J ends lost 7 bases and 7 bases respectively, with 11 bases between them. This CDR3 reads CASTQGGNEQFF. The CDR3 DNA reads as TGTGCCAGCACCCAGGGGGGTAATGAGCAGTTCTTC.

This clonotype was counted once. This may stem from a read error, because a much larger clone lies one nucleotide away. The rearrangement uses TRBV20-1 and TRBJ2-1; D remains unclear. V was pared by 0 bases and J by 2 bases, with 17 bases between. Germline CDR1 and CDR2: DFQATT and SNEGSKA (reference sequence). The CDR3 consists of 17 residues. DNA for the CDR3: TGCAGTGCTAGAGATCCGGTCTATAGGAGCCCCTACAATGAGCAGTTCTTC. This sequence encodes CSARDPVYRSPYNEQFF.

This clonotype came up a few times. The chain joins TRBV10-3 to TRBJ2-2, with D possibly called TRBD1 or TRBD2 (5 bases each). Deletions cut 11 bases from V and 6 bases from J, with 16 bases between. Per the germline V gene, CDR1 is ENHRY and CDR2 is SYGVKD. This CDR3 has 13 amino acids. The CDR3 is CASRDPQAGELFF. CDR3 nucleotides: TGTGCCTCCCGGGACCCACAGGCCGGGGAGCTGTTTTTT.

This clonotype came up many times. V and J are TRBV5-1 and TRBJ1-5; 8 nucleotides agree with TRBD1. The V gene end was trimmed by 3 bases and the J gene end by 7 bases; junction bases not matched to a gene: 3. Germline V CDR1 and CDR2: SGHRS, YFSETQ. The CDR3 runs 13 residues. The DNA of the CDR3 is TGCGCCAGCAGCTGGACAGGGACACAGCCCCAGCATTTT. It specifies CASSWTGTQPQHF.

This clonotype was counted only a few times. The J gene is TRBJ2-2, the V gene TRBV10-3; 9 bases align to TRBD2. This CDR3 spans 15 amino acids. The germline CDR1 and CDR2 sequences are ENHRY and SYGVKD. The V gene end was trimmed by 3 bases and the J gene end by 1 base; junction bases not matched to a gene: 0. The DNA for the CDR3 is TGTGCCATCAGTGATAGCGGGGGGAACACCGGGGAGCTGTTTTTT. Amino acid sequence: CAISDSGGNTGELFF.

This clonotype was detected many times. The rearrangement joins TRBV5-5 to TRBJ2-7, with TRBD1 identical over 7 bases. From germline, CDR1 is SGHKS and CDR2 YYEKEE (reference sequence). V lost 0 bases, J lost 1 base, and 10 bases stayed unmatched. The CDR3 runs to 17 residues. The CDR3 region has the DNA TGTGCCAGCAGCTTGGGGCCAAATGGACAGGTATCCTACGAGCAGTACTTC. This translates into CASSLGPNGQVSYEQYF.

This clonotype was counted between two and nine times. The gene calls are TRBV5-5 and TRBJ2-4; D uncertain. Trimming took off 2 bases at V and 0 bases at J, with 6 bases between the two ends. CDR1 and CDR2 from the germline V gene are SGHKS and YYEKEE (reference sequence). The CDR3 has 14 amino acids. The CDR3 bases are TGTGCCAGCAGCTTAGCCCGAGCCAAAAACATTCAGTACTTC. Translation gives CASSLARAKNIQYF. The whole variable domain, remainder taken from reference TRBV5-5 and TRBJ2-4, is DAGVTQSPTHLIKTRGQQVTLRCSPISGHKSVSWYQQVLGQGPQFIFQYYEKEERGRGNFPDRFSARQFPNYSSELNVNALLLGDSALYLCASSLARAKNIQYFGAGTRLSVL.

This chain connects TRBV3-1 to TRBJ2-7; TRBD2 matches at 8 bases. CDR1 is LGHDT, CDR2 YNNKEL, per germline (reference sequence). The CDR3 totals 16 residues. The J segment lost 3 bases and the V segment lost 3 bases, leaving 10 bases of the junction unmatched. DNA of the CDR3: TGTGCCAGCAGCCAGCTGGCGGGACTAGATCGCTACGAGCAGTACTTC. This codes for CASSQLAGLDRYEQYF.

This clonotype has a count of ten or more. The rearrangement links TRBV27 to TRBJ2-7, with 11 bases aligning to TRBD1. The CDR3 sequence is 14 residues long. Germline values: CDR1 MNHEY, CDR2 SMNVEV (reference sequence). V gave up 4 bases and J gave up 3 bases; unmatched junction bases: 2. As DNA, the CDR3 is TGTGCCAGCAGTTCCGGGACAGGGGGCTACGAGCAGTACTTC. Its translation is CASSSGTGGYEQYF.

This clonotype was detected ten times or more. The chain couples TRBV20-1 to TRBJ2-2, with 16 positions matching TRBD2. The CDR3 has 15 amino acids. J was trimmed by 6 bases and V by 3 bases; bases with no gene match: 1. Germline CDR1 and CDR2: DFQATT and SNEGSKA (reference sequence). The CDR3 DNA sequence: TGCAGTGCTAGTGGGACTAGCGGGGGGGCCGGGGAGCTGTTTTTT. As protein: CSASGTSGGAGELFF.

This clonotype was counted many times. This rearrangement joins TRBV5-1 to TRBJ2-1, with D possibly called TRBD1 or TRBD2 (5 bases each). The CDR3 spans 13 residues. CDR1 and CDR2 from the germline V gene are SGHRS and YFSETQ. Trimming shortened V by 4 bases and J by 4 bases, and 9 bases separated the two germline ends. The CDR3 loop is CASSRDQYNEQFF. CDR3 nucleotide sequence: TGCGCCAGCAGCCGGGACCAGTACAATGAGCAGTTCTTC.

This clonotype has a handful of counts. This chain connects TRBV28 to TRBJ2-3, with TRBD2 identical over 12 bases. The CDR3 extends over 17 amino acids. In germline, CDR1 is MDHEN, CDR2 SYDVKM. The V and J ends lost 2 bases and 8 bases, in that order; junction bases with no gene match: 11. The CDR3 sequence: CASSLLATSGSSGTQYF. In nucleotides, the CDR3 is TGTGCCAGCAGTTTACTAGCGACTAGCGGGAGTTCGGGTACGCAGTATTTT. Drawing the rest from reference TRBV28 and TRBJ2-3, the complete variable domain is DVKVTQSSRYLVKRTGEKVFLECVQDMDHENMFWYRQDPGLGLRLIYFSYDVKMKEKGDIPEGYSVSREKKERFSLILESASTNQTSMYLCASSLLATSGSSGTQYFGPGTRLTVL.

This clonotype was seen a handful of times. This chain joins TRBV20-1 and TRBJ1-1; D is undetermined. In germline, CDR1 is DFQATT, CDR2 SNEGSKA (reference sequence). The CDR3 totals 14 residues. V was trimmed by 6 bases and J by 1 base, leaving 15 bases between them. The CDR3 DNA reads TGCAGTGCCCCTTTATGGTTGGAGAACACTGAAGCTTTCTTT. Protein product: CSAPLWLENTEAFF.

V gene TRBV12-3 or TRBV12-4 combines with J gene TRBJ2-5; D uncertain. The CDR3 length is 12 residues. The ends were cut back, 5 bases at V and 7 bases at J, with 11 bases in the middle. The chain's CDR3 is CASSPPSRTQYF. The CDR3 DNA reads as TGTGCCAGCAGTCCTCCGTCGAGGACCCAGTACTTC.

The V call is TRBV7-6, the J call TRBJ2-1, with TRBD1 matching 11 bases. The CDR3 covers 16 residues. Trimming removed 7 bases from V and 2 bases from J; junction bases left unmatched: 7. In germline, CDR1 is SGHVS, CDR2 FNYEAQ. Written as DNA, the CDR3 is TGTGCCAGCATTCTAGGGGGACAGGGGGCCTACAATGAGCAGTTCTTC. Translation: CASILGGQGAYNEQFF.

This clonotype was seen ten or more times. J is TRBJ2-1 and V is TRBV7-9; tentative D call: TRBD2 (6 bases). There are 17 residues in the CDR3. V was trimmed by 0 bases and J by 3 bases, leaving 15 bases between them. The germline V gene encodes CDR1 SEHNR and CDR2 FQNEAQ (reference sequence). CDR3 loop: CASSLALRDWIYNEQFF. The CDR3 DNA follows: TGTGCCAGCAGCTTAGCGCTCCGGGACTGGATCTACAATGAGCAGTTCTTC.

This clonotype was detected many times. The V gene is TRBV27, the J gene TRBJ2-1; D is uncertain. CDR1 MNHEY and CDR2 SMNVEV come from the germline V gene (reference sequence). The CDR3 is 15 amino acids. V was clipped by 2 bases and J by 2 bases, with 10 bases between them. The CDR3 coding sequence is TGTGCCAGCAGTTTAGCGACGAGGACCTACAATGAGCAGTTCTTC. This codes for CASSLATRTYNEQFF.

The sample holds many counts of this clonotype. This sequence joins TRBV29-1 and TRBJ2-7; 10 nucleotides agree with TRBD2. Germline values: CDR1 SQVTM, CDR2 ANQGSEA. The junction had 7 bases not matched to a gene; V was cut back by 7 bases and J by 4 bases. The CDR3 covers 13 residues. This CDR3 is CSAGTSELYEQYF. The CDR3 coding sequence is TGCAGCGCCGGGACTAGCGAGTTATACGAGCAGTACTTC.

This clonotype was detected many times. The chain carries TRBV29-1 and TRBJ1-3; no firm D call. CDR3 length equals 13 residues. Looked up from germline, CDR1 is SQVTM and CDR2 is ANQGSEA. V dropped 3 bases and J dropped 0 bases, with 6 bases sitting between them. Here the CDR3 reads CSVEGSSGNTIYF. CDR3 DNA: TGCAGCGTTGAGGGGAGCTCTGGAAACACCATATATTTT.

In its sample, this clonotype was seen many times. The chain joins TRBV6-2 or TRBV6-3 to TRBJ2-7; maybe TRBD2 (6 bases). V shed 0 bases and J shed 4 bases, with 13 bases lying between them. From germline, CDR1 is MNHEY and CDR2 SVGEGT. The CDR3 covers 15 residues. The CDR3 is CASSYSISGRYEQYF. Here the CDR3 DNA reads TGTGCCAGCAGTTACTCGATATCAGGGAGGTACGAGCAGTACTTC.